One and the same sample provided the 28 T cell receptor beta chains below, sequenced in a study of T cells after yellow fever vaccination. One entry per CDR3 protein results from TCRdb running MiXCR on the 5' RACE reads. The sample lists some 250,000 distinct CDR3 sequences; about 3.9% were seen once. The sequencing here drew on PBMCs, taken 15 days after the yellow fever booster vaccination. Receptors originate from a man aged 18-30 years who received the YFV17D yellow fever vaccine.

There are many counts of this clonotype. Here the CDR3 DNA reads TGTGCCAGCAGTCGCTCAAGCGGGGGGGAGACCGGGGAGCTGTTTTTT. Translation: CASSRSSGGETGELFF. V is TRBV6-5 and J is TRBJ2-2; 10 bases are shared with TRBD2. The length of the CDR3 is 16 residues. J lost 5 bases, V lost 5 bases, and 8 bases had no gene match. From germline, CDR1 is MNHEY and CDR2 SVGAGI.

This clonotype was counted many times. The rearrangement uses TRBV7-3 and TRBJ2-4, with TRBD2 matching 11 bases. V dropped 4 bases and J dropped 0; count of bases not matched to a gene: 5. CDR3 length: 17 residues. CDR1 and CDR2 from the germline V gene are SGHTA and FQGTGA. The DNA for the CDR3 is TGTGCCAGCAGCTCCCTAGCGGGGGGCCTAGCCAAAAACATTCAGTACTTC. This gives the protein CASSSLAGGLAKNIQYF.

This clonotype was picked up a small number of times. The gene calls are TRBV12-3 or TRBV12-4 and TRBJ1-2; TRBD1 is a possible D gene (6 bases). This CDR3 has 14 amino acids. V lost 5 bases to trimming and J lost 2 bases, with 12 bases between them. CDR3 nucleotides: TGTGCCAGCAGTACAGGGTTAGGAAACTATGGCTACACCTTC. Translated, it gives CASSTGLGNYGYTF.

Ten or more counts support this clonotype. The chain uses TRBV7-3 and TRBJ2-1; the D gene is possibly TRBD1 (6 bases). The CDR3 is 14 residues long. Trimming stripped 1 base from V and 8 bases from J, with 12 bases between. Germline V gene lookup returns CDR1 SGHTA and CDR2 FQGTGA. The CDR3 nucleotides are TGTGCCAGCAGCTTAAACTCTGGGGGCTATGAGCAGTTCTTC. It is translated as CASSLNSGGYEQFF. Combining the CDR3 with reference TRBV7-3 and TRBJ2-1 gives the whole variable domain GAGVSQTPSNKVTEKGKYVELRCDPISGHTALYWYRQSLGQGPEFLIYFQGTGAADDSGLPNDRFFAVRPEGSVSTLKIQRTERGDSAVYLCASSLNSGGYEQFFGPGTRLTVL.

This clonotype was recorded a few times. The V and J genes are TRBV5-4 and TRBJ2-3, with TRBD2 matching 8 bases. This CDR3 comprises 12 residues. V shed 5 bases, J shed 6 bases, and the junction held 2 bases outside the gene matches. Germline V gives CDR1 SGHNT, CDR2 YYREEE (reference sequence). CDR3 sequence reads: CASRERGDTQYF. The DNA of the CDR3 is TGTGCCAGCAGGGAGCGGGGGGATACGCAGTATTTT. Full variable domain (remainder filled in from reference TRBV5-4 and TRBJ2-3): ETGVTQSPTHLIKTRGQQVTLRCSSQSGHNTVSWYQQALGQGPQFIFQYYREEENGRGNFPPRFSGLQFPNYSSELNVNALELDDSALYLCASRERGDTQYFGPGTRLTVL.

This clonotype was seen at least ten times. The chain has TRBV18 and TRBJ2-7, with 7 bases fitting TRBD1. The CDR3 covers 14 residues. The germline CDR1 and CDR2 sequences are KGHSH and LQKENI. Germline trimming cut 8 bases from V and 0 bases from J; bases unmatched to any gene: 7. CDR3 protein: CASAYTGDSYEQYF. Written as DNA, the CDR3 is TGTGCCAGCGCGTACACAGGGGACTCCTACGAGCAGTACTTC.

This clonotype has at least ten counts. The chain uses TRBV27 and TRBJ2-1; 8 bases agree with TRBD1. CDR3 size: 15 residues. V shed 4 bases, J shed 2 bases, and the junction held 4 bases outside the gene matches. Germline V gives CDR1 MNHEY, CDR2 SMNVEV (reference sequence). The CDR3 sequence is CASSSGDRPYNEQFF. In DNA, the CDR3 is TGTGCCAGCAGTTCTGGGGACAGGCCCTACAATGAGCAGTTCTTC.

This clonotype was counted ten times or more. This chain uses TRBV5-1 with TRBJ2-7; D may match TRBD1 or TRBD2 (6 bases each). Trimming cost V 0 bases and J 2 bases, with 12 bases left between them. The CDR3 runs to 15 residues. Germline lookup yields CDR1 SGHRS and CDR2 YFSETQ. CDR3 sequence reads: CASSLGLGGTYEQYF. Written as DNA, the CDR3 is TGCGCCAGCAGCTTGGGACTCGGGGGCACCTACGAGCAGTACTTC.

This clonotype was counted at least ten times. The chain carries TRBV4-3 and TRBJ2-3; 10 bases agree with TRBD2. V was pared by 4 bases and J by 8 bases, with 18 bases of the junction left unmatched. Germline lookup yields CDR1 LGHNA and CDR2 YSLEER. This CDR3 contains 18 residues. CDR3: CASSRVASGLAERGTQYF. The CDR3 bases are TGCGCCAGCAGCCGAGTGGCATCCGGACTAGCGGAACGGGGTACGCAGTATTTT.

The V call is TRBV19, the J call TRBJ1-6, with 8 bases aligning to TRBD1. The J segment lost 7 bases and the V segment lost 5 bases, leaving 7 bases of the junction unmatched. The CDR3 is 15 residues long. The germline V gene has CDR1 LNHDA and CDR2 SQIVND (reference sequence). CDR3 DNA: TGTGCCAGTAGTGGAACAGGGGGTCTGAATTCACCCCTCCACTTT. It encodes CASSGTGGLNSPLHF.

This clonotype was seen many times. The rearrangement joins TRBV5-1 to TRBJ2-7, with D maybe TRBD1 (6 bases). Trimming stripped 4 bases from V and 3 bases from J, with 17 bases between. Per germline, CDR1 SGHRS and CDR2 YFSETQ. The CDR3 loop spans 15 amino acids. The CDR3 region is CASSLAGTLGYEQYF. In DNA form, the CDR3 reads TGCGCCAGCAGCCTCGCCGGGACACTCGGCTACGAGCAGTACTTC. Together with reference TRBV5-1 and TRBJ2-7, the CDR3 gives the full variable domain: KAGVTQTPRYLIKTRGQQVTLSCSPISGHRSVSWYQQTPGQGLQFLFEYFSETQRNKGNFPGRFSGRQFSNSRSEMNVSTLELGDSALYLCASSLAGTLGYEQYFGPGTRLTVT.

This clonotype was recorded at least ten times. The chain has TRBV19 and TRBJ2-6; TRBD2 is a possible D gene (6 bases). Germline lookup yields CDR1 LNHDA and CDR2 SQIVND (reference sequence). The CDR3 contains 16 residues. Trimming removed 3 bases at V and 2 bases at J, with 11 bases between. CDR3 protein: CASSMPGDAGANVLTF. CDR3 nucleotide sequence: TGTGCCAGTAGTATGCCGGGGGATGCTGGGGCCAACGTCCTGACTTTC.

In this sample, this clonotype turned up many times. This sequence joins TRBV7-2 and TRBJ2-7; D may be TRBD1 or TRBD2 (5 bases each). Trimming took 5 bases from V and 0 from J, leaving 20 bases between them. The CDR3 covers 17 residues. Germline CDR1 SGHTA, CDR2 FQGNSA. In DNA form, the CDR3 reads TGTGCCAGCAGCCATCCCCGCCGGGGACCCCTCTCCTACGAGCAGTACGTC. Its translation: CASSHPRRGPLSYEQYV.

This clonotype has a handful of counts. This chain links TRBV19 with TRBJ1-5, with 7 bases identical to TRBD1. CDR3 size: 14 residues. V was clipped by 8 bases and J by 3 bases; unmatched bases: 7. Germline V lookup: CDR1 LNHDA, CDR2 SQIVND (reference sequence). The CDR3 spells CASRKGQHNQPQHF. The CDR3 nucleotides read TGTGCCAGTCGAAAGGGACAGCACAATCAGCCCCAGCATTTT.

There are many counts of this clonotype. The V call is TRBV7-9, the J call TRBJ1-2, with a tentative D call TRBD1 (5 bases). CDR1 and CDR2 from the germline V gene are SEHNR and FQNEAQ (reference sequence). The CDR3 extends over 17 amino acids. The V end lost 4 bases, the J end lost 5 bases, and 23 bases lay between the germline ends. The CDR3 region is CASSSPPTGRVKYGYTF. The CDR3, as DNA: TGTGCCAGCAGCTCCCCTCCGACGGGCAGGGTTAAGTATGGCTACACCTTC. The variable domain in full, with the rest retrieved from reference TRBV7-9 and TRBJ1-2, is DTGVSQNPRHKITKRGQNVTFRCDPISEHNRLYWYRQTLGQGPEFLTYFQNEAQLEKSRLLSDRFSAERPKGSFSTLEIQRTEQGDSAMYLCASSSPPTGRVKYGYTFGSGTRLTVV.

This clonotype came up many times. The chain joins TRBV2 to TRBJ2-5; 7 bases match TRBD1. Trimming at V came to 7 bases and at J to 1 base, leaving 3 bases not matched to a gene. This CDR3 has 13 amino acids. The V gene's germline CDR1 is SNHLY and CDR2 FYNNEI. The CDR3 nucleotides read TGTGCCAGCATAGGGACAGCCCAAGAGACCCAGTACTTC. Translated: CASIGTAQETQYF.

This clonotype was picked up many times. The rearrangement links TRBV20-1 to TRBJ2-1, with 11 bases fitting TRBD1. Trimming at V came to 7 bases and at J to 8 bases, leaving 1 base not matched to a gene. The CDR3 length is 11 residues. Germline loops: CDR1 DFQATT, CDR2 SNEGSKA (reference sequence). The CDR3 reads CSVDRGHEQFF. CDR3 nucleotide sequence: TGCAGTGTGGACAGGGGGCATGAGCAGTTCTTC.

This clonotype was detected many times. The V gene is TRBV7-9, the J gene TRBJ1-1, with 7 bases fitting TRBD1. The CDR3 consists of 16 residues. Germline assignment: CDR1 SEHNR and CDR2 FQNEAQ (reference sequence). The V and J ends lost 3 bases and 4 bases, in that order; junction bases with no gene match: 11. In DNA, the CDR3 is TGTGCCAGCAGCTTGGGTACAGGGGCAGTAGGCACTGAAGCTTTCTTT. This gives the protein CASSLGTGAVGTEAFF.

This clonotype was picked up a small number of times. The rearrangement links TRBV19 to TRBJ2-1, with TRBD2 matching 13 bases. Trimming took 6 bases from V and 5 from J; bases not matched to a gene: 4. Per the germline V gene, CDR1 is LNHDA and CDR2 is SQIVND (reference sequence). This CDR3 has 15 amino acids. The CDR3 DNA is TGTGCCAGTAGGCTAGGACTAGCGGGGGACAATGAGCAGTTCTTC. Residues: CASRLGLAGDNEQFF.

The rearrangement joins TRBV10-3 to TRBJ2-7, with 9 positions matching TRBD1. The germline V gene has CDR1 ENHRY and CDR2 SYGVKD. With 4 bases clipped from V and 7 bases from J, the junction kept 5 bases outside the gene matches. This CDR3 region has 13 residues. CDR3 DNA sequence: TGTGCCATCAGTGGGGGACAGGGTGGTGAGCAGTACGTC. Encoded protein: CAISGGQGGEQYV.

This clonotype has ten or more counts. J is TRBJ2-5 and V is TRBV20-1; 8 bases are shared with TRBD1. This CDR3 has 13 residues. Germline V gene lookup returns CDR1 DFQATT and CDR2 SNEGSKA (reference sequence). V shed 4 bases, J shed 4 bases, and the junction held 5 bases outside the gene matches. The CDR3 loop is CSATRQGTETQYF. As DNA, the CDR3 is TGCAGTGCTACCCGACAGGGGACAGAGACCCAGTACTTC.

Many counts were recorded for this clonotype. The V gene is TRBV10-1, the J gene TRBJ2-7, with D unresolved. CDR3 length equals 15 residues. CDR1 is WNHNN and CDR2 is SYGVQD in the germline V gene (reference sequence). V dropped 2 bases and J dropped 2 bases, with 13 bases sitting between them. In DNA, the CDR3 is TGCGCCAGCAGTGAGAATTTGGGCAGCCCCTACGAGCAGTACTTC. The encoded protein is CASSENLGSPYEQYF.

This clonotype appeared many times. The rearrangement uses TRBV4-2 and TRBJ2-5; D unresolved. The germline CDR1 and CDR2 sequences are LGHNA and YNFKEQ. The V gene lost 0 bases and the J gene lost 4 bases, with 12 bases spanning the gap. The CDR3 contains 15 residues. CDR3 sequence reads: CASSQDYLDGETQYF. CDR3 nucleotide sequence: TGTGCCAGCAGCCAAGATTATTTGGACGGAGAGACCCAGTACTTC.

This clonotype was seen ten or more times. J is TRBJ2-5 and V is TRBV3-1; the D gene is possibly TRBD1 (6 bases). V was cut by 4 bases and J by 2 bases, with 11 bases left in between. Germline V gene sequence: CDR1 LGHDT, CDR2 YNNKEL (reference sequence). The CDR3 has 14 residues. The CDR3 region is CASSLGTHQETQYF. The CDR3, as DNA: TGTGCCAGCAGCCTCGGGACACATCAAGAGACCCAGTACTTC.

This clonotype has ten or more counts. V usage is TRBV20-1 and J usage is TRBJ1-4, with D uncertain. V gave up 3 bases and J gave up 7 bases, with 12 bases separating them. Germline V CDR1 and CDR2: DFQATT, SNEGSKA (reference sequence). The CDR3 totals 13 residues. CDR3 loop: CSARLTVVEKLFF. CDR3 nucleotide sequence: TGCAGTGCTAGGTTGACCGTAGTTGAAAAACTGTTTTTT.

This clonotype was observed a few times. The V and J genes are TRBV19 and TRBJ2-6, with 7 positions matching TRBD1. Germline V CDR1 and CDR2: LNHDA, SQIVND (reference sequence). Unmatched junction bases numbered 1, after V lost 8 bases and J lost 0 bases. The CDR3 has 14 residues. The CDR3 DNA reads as TGTGCCAGTGACAGGGACTCTGGGGCCAACGTCCTGACTTTC. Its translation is CASDRDSGANVLTF.

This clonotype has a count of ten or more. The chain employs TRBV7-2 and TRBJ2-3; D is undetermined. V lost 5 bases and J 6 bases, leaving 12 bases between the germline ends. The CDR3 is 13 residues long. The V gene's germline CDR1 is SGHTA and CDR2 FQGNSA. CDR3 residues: CASSAQVQDTQYF. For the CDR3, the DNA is TGTGCCAGCAGCGCTCAGGTGCAGGATACGCAGTATTTT.

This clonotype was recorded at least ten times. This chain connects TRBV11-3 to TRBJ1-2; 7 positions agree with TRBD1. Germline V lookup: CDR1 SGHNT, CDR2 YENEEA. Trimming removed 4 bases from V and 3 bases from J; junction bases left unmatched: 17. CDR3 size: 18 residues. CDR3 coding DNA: TGTGCCAGCAGCTCCCCGCCCTACAGGGGAGCGGCGGACTATGGCTACACCTTC. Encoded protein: CASSSPPYRGAADYGYTF.